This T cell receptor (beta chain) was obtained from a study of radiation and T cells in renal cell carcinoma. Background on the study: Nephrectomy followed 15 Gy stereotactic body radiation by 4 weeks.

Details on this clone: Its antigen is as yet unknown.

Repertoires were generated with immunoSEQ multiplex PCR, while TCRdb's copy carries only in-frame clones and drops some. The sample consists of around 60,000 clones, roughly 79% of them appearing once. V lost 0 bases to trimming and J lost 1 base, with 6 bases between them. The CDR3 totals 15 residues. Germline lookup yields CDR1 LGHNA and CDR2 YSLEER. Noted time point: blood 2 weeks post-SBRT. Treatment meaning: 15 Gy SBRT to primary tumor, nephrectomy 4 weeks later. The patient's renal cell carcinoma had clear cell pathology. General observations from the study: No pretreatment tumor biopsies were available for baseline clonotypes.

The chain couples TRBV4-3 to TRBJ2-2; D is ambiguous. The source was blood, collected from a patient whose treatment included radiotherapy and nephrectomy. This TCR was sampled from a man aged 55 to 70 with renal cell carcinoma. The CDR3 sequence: CASSQDPRNTGELFF. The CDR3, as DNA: TGCGCCAGCAGCCAAGATCCCAGGAACACCGGGGAGCTGTTTTTT.